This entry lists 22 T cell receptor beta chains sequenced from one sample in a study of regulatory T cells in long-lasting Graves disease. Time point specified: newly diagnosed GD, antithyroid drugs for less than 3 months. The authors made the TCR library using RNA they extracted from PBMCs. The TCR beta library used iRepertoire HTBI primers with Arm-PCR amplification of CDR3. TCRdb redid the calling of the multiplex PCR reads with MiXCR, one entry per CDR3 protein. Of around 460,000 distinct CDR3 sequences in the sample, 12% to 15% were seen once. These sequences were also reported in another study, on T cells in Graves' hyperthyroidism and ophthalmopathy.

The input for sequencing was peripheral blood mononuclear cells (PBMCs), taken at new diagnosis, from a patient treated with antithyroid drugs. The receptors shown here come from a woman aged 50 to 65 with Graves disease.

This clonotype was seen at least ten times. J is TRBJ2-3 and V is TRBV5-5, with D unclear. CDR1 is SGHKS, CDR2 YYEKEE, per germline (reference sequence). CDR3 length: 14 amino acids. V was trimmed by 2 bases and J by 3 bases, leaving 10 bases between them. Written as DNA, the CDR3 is TGTGCCAGCAGCTTTGACGTGGGGACAGATACGCAGTATTTT. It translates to CASSFDVGTDTQYF.

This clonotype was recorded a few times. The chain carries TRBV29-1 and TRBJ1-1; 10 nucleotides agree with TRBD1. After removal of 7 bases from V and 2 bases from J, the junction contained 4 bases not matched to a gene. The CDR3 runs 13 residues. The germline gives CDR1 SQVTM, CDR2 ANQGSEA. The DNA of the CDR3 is TGCAGCGGGGACAGGGGAACTAACACTGAAGCTTTCTTT. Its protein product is CSGDRGTNTEAFF.

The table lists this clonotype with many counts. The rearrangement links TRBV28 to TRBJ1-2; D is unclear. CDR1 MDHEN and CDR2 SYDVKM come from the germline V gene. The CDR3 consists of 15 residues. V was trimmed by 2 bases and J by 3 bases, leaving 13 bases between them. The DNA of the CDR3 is TGTGCCAGCAGTTTAGGTCCACCTACCTACTATGGCTACACCTTC. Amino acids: CASSLGPPTYYGYTF.

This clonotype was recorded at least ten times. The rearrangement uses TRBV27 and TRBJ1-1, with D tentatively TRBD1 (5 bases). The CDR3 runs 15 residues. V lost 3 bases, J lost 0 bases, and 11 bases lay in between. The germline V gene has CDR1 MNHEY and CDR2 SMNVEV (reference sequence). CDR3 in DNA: TGTGCCAGCAGTTTCACCGGGACGGTGAACACTGAAGCTTTCTTT. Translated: CASSFTGTVNTEAFF.

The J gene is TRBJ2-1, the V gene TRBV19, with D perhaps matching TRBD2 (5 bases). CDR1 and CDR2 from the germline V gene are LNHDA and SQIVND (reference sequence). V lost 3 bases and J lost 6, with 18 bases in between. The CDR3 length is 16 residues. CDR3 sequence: CASSISFPVRANEQFF. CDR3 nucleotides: TGTGCCAGTAGTATTTCCTTCCCGGTGAGGGCCAATGAGCAGTTCTTC.

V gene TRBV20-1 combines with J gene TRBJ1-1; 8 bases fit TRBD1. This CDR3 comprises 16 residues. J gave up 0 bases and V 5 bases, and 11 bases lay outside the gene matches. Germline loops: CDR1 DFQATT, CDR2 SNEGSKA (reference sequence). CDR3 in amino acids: CSAARGPVYMNTEAFF. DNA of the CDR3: TGCAGTGCTGCCAGGGGGCCGGTATACATGAACACTGAAGCTTTCTTT.

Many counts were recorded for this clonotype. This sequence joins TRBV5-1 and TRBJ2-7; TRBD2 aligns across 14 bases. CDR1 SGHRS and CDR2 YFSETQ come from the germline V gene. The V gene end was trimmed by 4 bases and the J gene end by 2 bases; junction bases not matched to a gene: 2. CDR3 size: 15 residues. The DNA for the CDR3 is TGCGCCAGCAGCACGGGACTAGCGGGAGCCTACGAGCAGTACTTC. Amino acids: CASSTGLAGAYEQYF.

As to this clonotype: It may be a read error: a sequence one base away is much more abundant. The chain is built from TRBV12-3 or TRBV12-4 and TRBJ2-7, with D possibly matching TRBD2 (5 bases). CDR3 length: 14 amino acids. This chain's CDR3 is CASSFGRGPYERYF. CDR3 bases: TGTGCCAGCAGTTTTGGGAGAGGGCCCTACGAGCGGTACTTC.

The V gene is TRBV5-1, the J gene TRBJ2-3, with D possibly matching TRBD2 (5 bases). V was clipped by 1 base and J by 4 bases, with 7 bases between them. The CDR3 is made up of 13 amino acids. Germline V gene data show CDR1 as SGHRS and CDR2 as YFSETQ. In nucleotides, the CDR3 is TGCGCCAGCAGCTTGACTAGAGCAGATACGCAGTATTTT. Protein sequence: CASSLTRADTQYF.

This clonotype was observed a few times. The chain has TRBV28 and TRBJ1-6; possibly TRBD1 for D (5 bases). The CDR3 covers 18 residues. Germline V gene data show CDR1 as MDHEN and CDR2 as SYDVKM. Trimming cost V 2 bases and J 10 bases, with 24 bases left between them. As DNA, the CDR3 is TGTGCCAGCAGTTTAGAGGGGCCGGGGAAGTCAGGAGAATCACCCCTCCACTTT. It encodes CASSLEGPGKSGESPLHF. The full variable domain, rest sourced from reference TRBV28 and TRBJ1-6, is DVKVTQSSRYLVKRTGEKVFLECVQDMDHENMFWYRQDPGLGLRLIYFSYDVKMKEKGDIPEGYSVSREKKERFSLILESASTNQTSMYLCASSLEGPGKSGESPLHFGNGTRLTVT.

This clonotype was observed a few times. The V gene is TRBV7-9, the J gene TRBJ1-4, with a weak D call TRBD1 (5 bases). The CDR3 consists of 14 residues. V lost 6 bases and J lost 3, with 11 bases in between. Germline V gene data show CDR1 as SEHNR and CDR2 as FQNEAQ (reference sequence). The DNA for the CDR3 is TGTGCCAGCAGTCCAGGGTTATCTAATGAAAAACTGTTTTTT. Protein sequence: CASSPGLSNEKLFF.

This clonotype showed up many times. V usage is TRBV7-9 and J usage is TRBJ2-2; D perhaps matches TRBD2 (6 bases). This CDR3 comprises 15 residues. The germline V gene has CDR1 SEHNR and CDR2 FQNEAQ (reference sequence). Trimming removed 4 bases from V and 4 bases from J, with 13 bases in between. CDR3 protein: CASSSQRAGTGELFF. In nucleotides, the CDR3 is TGTGCCAGCAGCTCCCAAAGAGCGGGCACCGGGGAGCTGTTTTTT.

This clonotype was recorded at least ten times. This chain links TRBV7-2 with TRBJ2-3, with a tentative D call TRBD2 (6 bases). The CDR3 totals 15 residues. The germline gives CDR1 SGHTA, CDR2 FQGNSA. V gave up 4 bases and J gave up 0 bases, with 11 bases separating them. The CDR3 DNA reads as TGTGCCAGCAGCTCCCTCGGGACTAGCACAGATACGCAGTATTTT. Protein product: CASSSLGTSTDTQYF.

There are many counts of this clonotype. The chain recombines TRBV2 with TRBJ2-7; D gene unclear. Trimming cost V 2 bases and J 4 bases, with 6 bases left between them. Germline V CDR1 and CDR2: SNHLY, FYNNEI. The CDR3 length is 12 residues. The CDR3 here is CASSEMEYEQYF. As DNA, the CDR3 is TGTGCCAGCAGTGAAATGGAGTACGAGCAGTACTTC.

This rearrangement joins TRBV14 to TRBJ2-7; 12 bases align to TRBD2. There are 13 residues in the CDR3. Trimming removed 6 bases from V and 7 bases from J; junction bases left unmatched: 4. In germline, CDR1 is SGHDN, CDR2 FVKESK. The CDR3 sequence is CASRTSGSWEQYF. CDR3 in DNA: TGTGCCAGCAGGACTAGCGGGAGTTGGGAGCAGTACTTC.

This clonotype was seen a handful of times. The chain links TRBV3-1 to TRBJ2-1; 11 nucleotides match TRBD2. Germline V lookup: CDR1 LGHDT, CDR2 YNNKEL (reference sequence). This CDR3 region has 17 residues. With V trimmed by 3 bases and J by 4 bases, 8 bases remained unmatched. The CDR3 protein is CASSHDTSGSLYNEQFF. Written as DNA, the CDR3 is TGTGCCAGCAGCCACGACACTAGCGGGAGTCTTTACAATGAGCAGTTCTTC.

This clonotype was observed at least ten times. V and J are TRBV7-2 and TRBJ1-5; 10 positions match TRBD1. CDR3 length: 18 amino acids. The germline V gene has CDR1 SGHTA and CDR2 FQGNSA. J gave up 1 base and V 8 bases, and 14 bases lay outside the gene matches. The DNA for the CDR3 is TGTGCCAGCGAAGAGGACAGGGGGTTGTTAGGGAGCAATCAGCCCCAGCATTTT. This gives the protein CASEEDRGLLGSNQPQHF.

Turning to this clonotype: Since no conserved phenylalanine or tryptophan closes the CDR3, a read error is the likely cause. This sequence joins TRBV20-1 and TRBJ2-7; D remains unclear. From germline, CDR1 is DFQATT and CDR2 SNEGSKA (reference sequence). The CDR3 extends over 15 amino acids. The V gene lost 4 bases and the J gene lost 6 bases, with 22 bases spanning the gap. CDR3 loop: CSAITKDRIFVEQYL. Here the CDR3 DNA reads TGCAGTGCTATAACAAAGGATCGTATTTTCGTCGAGCAGTACCTC.

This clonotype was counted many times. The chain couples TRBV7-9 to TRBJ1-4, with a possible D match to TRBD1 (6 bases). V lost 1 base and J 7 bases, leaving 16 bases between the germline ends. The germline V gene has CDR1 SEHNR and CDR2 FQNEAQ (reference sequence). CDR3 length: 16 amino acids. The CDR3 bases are TGTGCCAGCAGCTTAGGGGACACGCCAGACAGTGAAAAACTGTTTTTT. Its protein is CASSLGDTPDSEKLFF.

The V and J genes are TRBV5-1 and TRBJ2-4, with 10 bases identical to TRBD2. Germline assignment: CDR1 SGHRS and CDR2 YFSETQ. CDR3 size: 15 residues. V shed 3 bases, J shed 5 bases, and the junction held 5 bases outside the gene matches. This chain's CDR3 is CASSSGLADQNIQYF. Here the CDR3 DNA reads TGCGCCAGCAGCTCAGGACTAGCGGACCAAAACATTCAGTACTTC.

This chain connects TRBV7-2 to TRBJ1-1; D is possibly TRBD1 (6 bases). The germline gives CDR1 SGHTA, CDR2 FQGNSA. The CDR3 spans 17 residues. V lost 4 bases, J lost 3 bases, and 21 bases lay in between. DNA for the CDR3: TGTGCCAGCAGCTCCGACATCGGGGCGGGGGGCTACACTGAAGCTTTCTTT. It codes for CASSSDIGAGGYTEAFF.

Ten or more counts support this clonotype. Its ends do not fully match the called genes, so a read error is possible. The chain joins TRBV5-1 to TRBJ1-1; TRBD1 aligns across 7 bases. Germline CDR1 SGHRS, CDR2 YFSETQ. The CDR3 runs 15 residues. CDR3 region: CASSPRDSMNTEAFF. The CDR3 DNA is TGTGCCAGCAGCCCACGGGACAGCATGAACACTGAAGCTTTCTTT.